The T cell receptor (beta chain) under discussion was sequenced for a study of cytomegalovirus exposure and HLA in healthy donors. For the study at large: As an earlier analysis found, roughly 180 million T cells yielded approximately 100 million unique TCR beta sequences. When 350 to 500 donors were genotyped, 81% of them were found to fall in the Caucasian-associated ancestry cluster.

The CDR3 extends over 12 amino acids. Per germline, CDR1 SGHDT and CDR2 YYEEEE. Comments on this clone: The antigen remains undetermined. An end of the junction does not agree with germline; a read error may underlie this.

Broader study findings: Earlier results showed most TCR beta V segments being productive about 90% or about 30% of the time. Per published reports, the classifier diagnosed cytomegalovirus status with high specificity and sensitivity.

With 60 Vbeta and 13 Jbeta primers, the PCR was carried out. Sequenced by immunoSEQ multiplex PCR; TCRdb stores in-frame clones only, minus some. The sample records fewer than 130,000 clones, about three quarters being singletons. Sequenced sample: PBMCs. This TCR derives from a female donor in good health and CMV-seropositive. The V gene is TRBV5-6, the J gene TRBJ1-2, with D maybe TRBD1 (5 bases). The chain's CDR3 is CASSLGGVGYTF. The CDR3 region has the DNA TGTGCCAGCAGTTTGGGGGGAGTTGGCTACACCTTC.